This entry lists 22 T cell receptor beta chains sequenced from one sample in a study of T cells after yellow fever vaccination. TCRdb re-analysed the 5' RACE reads in MiXCR, keeping a single row per CDR3 protein. The table shows about 320,000 distinct CDR3 sequences, with around 6.8% occurring only once. Material: PBMCs, obtained about 49 days after the first yellow fever vaccination. Source of these receptors: a man aged 18 to 35 who received the YFV17D yellow fever vaccine.

CDR3 sequence reads: CASSLTLLASGGARETQYF. CDR3 DNA sequence: TGTGCCAGCAGCTTGACTCTTCTTGCCAGCGGGGGGGCCCGAGAGACCCAGTACTTC. This sequence joins TRBV11-2 and TRBJ2-5, with 10 bases identical to TRBD2. With 3 bases clipped from V and 4 bases from J, the junction kept 17 bases outside the gene matches. Germline V gene lookup returns CDR1 SGHAT and CDR2 FQNNGV. The CDR3 spans 19 residues.

In its sample, this clonotype was seen a few times. V is TRBV9 and J is TRBJ2-1, with 8 bases matching TRBD2. CDR1 and CDR2 (germline): SGDLS, YYNGEE. The length of the CDR3 is 15 residues. Unmatched junction bases numbered 12, after V lost 4 bases and J lost 9 bases. The CDR3 bases are TGTGCCAGCAGCCGTGGGCCGGGGGGGCTTTCTGAGCAGTTCTTC. This encodes CASSRGPGGLSEQFF. Together with reference TRBV9 and TRBJ2-1, the CDR3 gives the full variable domain: DSGVTQTPKHLITATGQRVTLRCSPRSGDLSVYWYQQSLDQGLQFLIQYYNGEERAKGNILERFSAQQFPDLHSELNLSSLELGDSALYFCASSRGPGGLSEQFFGPGTRLTVL.

The gene calls are TRBV20-1 and TRBJ2-3, with 7 bases aligning to TRBD2. The length of the CDR3 is 15 residues. Unmatched junction bases numbered 6, after V lost 1 base and J lost 2 bases. Looked up from germline, CDR1 is DFQATT and CDR2 is SNEGSKA (reference sequence). CDR3 DNA: TGCAGTGCTAGAGTGTCGGGGGGATACACAGATACGCAGTATTTT. Its protein is CSARVSGGYTDTQYF.

The CDR3 region has the DNA TGTGCCAGCAGCCAAACAGCGGGGATCTCCTACGAGCAGTACTTC. Its protein product is CASSQTAGISYEQYF. This rearrangement joins TRBV7-3 to TRBJ2-7, with 7 bases aligning to TRBD2. The CDR3 has 15 amino acids. Germline assignment: CDR1 SGHTA and CDR2 FQGTGA. V shed 5 bases and J 0 bases; nucleotides not matched to a gene: 7.

This clonotype was observed at least ten times. This rearrangement joins TRBV7-8 to TRBJ2-5, with TRBD2 matching over 7 bases. The germline CDR1 and CDR2 sequences are SGHVS and FQNEAQ. V lost 1 base, J lost 5 bases, and 4 bases stayed unmatched. This CDR3 comprises 14 residues. The CDR3 DNA follows: TGTGCCAGCAGCTTAGTGGGGGGGATGGAGACCCAGTACTTC. It translates to CASSLVGGMETQYF. The entire variable domain, with the rest obtained from reference TRBV7-8 and TRBJ2-5, is as follows: GAGVSQSPRYKVAKRGQDVALRCDPISGHVSLFWYQQALGQGPEFLTYFQNEAQLDKSGLPSDRFFAERPEGSVSTLKIQRTQQEDSAVYLCASSLVGGMETQYFGPGTRLLVL.

V gene TRBV5-1 combines with J gene TRBJ2-7; a weak D match, TRBD1 (5 bases). The V and J ends lost 3 bases and 1 base respectively, with 11 bases between them. This CDR3 has 14 amino acids. Germline V CDR1 and CDR2: SGHRS, YFSETQ. The CDR3 region has the DNA TGCGCCAGCAGCTCTGGACAAGTTTCCTACGAGCAGTACTTC. Its translation: CASSSGQVSYEQYF.

This clonotype was observed a few times. The genes are TRBV5-6 and TRBJ2-7, with TRBD1 matching over 8 bases. The CDR3 consists of 14 residues. From germline, CDR1 is SGHDT and CDR2 YYEEEE. Germline trimming cut 4 bases from V and 1 base from J; bases unmatched to any gene: 4. In DNA form, the CDR3 reads TGTGCCAGCAGCGGTCGGACAGGGTCCTACGAGCAGTACGTC. Amino acid sequence: CASSGRTGSYEQYV.

With respect to this clonotype: A much larger clone sits a single nucleotide away, making a read error possible. The J gene is TRBJ1-5, the V gene TRBV12-3 or TRBV12-4, with 7 positions matching TRBD1. This CDR3 has 15 residues. The CDR3 DNA reads TGTGCCTGCAGTTTTTCGGGACAGAACAATCAGCCCCAGCATTTT. This gives the protein CACSFSGQNNQPQHF.

Only a few counts were recorded for this clonotype. The J gene is TRBJ2-3, the V gene TRBV6-1, with TRBD2 matching 13 bases. The CDR3 has 17 residues. CDR1 is MNHNS, CDR2 SASEGT, per germline. The V and J ends lost 6 bases and 6 bases, in that order; junction bases with no gene match: 12. The CDR3 nucleotides read TGTGCCAGCAGCCAAGGACTAGCGGGGGCCCCGGGGGATACGCAGTATTTT. Translating it yields CASSQGLAGAPGDTQYF.

V gene TRBV7-6 combines with J gene TRBJ1-1, with D perhaps TRBD1 (6 bases). This CDR3 comprises 17 residues. Trimming removed 4 bases from V and 1 base from J, with 19 bases in between. CDR1 is SGHVS and CDR2 is FNYEAQ in the germline V gene. The CDR3 loop reads CASSSNLGHPANTEAFF. The CDR3 DNA sequence: TGTGCCAGCAGCTCAAACCTGGGACACCCTGCGAACACTGAAGCTTTCTTT.

This clonotype was seen a few times. At one of its ends the junction is not consistent with the germline gene, which may arise from a read error. The J gene is TRBJ2-6, the V gene TRBV15, with D possibly being TRBD1 (5 bases). The germline CDR1 and CDR2 sequences are LNHNV and YYDKDF (reference sequence). This CDR3 has 15 residues. CDR3 protein: CATSSIVSGANVPTF. CDR3 in DNA: TGTGCCACCAGCAGCATCGTCTCTGGGGCCAACGTCCCGACTTTC.

The chain joins TRBV7-2 to TRBJ2-2; 9 nucleotides match TRBD2. The V segment lost 5 bases and the J segment 5 bases; nucleotides outside the gene matches: 9. The CDR3 runs to 16 residues. Germline loops: CDR1 SGHTA, CDR2 FQGNSA. The CDR3 region has the DNA TGTGCCAGCAGCCTAGGGCCAGCGGGGGGAACCGGGGAGCTGTTTTTT. This codes for CASSLGPAGGTGELFF.

This clonotype was recorded only once. As DNA, the CDR3 is TGTGCCAGCAGCTGGACTTTGGACAGACCGCCGCCGGGGCAGTATTTT. Translation: CASSWTLDRPPPGQYF. The chain joins TRBV5-4 to TRBJ2-3; tentatively, D is TRBD1 (6 bases). The CDR3 is 16 amino acids. Germline CDR1 and CDR2: SGHNT and YYREEE (reference sequence). The germline V and J ends were trimmed by 3 bases and 11 bases, with 25 bases remaining between them.

To note about this clonotype: An end of the junction differs from the germline gene, which may be a read error. The chain combines TRBV7-7 with TRBJ2-3; D is possibly TRBD1 (6 bases). The CDR3 consists of 17 residues. The germline CDR1 and CDR2 sequences are SSHAT and FNYEAQ (reference sequence). CDR3 sequence (DNA): TGTGCTAGCAGCTTAGAGTATTTGGGGACACACACAGATACGCAGTATTTT. It codes for CASSLEYLGTHTDTQYF.

The V call is TRBV6-1, the J call TRBJ1-1, with TRBD1 as a possible D gene (5 bases). V was shortened by 10 bases and J by 4 bases, with 19 bases between the two germline ends. Germline CDR1 is MNHNS and CDR2 is SASEGT. This CDR3 has 14 residues. DNA for the CDR3: TGTGCCACCGCATCGGGACCGGCAGTCACTGAAGCTTTCTTT. This sequence encodes CATASGPAVTEAFF.

There are a few counts of this clonotype. One end of the junction is discordant with germline, which a read error may explain. The CDR3 reads CASSLAGGEIQYF. DNA for the CDR3: TGTGCCAGCAGTTTAGCAGGGGGGGAGATCCAGTACTTC. The chain uses TRBV12-3 or TRBV12-4 and TRBJ2-5; D is possibly TRBD2 (7 bases). CDR3 length: 13 amino acids.

This clonotype occurred many times. The chain links TRBV12-3 or TRBV12-4 to TRBJ2-1, with D hard to call. The CDR3 has 13 residues. The V end was cut by 4 bases, the J end by 3 bases, with 7 bases between. CDR3 nucleotide sequence: TGTGCCAGCAGTTCTCAGGACTACAATGAGCAGTTCTTC. The encoded protein is CASSSQDYNEQFF.

This clonotype was counted only a few times. The chain recombines TRBV28 with TRBJ2-1; 10 positions agree with TRBD2. Germline-derived CDR1 and CDR2 are MDHEN and SYDVKM. This CDR3 spans 16 amino acids. The ends lost 4 bases at V and 3 bases at J; junction bases unmatched: 6. The CDR3: CASSSSSGGHYNEQFF. Here the CDR3 DNA reads TGTGCCAGCAGTTCATCTAGCGGGGGCCACTACAATGAGCAGTTCTTC.

The V gene is TRBV5-4, the J gene TRBJ2-1; 10 nucleotides agree with TRBD2. This CDR3 is built from 15 residues. Germline CDR1 is SGHNT and CDR2 is YYREEE (reference sequence). With V trimmed by 6 bases and J by 4 bases, 7 bases remained unmatched. This CDR3 reads CASTSGGGRYNEQFF. DNA for the CDR3: TGTGCCAGCACCAGCGGGGGGGGTAGGTACAATGAGCAGTTCTTC.

In this sample, this clonotype turned up a few times. The chain employs TRBV6-1 and TRBJ2-3; 10 bases align to TRBD2. This CDR3 spans 18 amino acids. Trimming at V came to 6 bases and at J to 2 bases, leaving 14 bases not matched to a gene. Germline lookup yields CDR1 MNHNS and CDR2 SASEGT. Written as DNA, the CDR3 is TGTGCCAGCAGGGATACCGGGACTAGCGAGTTTTTCACAGATACGCAGTATTTT. Translating gives CASRDTGTSEFFTDTQYF.

Ten or more counts support this clonotype. This sequence joins TRBV6-6 and TRBJ2-4, with D possibly TRBD2 on 5 matching bases. Deletions cut 6 bases from V and 13 bases from J, with 19 bases between. This CDR3 comprises 13 residues. Germline CDR1 reads MNHNY; CDR2 reads SVGAGI (reference sequence). The CDR3 nucleotides read TGTGCCAGCAGCCAAGAACTGGAGGACGACCAGTACTTC. It encodes CASSQELEDDQYF.

This clonotype appeared many times. The chain joins TRBV28 to TRBJ2-3; a possible D gene is TRBD2 (6 bases). Germline V lookup: CDR1 MDHEN, CDR2 SYDVKM. CDR3 length: 14 residues. V shed 5 bases and J shed 3 bases, with 12 bases lying between them. Written as DNA, the CDR3 is TGTGCCAGCAGTCCGGGGGTAACTACAGATACGCAGTATTTT. This encodes CASSPGVTTDTQYF.